This T cell receptor beta chain was recorded in a study of T cells in Graves' hyperthyroidism and ophthalmopathy. Study-level points and caveats: Within blood appeared most thyroid clonotypes that had expanded above 0.001.

The J segment lost 7 bases and the V segment lost 2 bases, leaving 4 bases of the junction unmatched. The CDR3 spans 15 residues. Germline V gene lookup returns CDR1 ENHRY and CDR2 SYGVKD. Remarks on this clonotype: The antigen is undetermined.

Using RNA transcripts as the source, TCR beta CDR3 regions were amplified. During a first-round RT-PCR of the TCR CDR3, the HTBI primer set was used. TCRdb used MiXCR to reprocess the multiplex PCR reads, holding one entry per CDR3 protein. The table includes some 530,000 distinct CDR3 sequences, around a fifth detected once. Criteria for exclusion of patients were uncontrolled infection, other autoimmune disease, pregnancy or lactation. The sequencing sample was made of blood. The genes are TRBV10-3 and TRBJ1-4; 10 bases are a match to TRBD1. This sequence was found in a woman in her sixties or seventies with Graves' ophthalmopathy. This CDR3 reads CAISELGQGGEKLFF. The CDR3 bases are TGTGCCATCAGTGAGCTCGGACAGGGGGGTGAAAAACTGTTTTTT.